A selection of T cell receptor beta chains follows, all from one sample in a study of breast tumors, draining lymph nodes, adjacent tissues. TCRdb re-called the multiplex PCR reads through MiXCR, storing one row per CDR3 protein. The sample yields over 20,000 distinct CDR3 sequences, around 25% seen once. Sequencing was done on a sample of breast tumor tissue. These receptors all come from a female donor with breast cancer. Some clones in this sample may be carry-over from other donors' samples. The CDR3 runs from the conserved cysteine through the conserved F or W. Each record gives: clone size, J gene, V gene, D gene, CDR3 protein, CDR3 DNA. A D gene is named only where the DNA matches it firmly. Size tells how often a clone was seen (once, few, many) or the class of an expanded clone, and some rows leave it out.

many TRBJ2-7 TRBV6-1 . CASSDRYEQYF TGTGCCAGCAGTGACCGGTACGAGCAGTACTTC
many TRBJ2-1 TRBV14 . CASSQVLGGSYNEQFF TGTGCCAGCAGCCAAGTTCTGGGCGGCTCCTACAATGAGCAGTTCTTC
many TRBJ2-7 TRBV6-2/TRBV6-3 TRBD2 CASRATSFYEQYF TGTGCCAGCAGAGCGACTAGCTTCTACGAGCAGTACTTC
many TRBJ2-2 TRBV5-1 . CASADVGELFF TGCGCCAGCGCCGATGTGGGGGAGCTGTTTTTT
many TRBJ1-6 TRBV7-9 TRBD1 CASSKTGGDSPLHF TGTGCCAGCAGCAAAACAGGGGGCGACTCACCCCTCCACTTT
many TRBJ1-4 TRBV28 . CASFKRGWEKLFF TGTGCCAGTTTTAAGCGAGGATGGGAAAAACTGTTTTTT
many TRBJ2-3 TRBV28 . CASSSGLLTDTQYF TGTGCCAGCAGTTCGGGACTTCTCACAGATACGCAGTATTTT
many TRBJ2-1 TRBV19 . CASSISGYEQFF TGTGCCAGTAGTATATCAGGGTATGAGCAGTTCTTC
few TRBJ2-4 TRBV6-5 . CASRLRGAKNIQYF TGTGCCAGCAGACTTAGAGGGGCCAAAAACATTCAGTACTTC
. TRBJ1-1 TRBV20-1 . CSEYENTEAFF TGCAGCGAGTATGAGAACACTGAAGCTTTCTTT
few TRBJ2-1 TRBV18 . CASSPPSRGVYNEQFF TGTGCCAGCTCACCACCGTCCAGGGGGGTTTACAATGAGCAGTTCTTC
many TRBJ2-7 TRBV5-1 . CASSRGDTYEQYF TGCGCCAGCAGCCGGGGAGATACCTACGAGCAGTACTTC
many TRBJ2-7 TRBV2 TRBD2 CASSVEASGPSVEQYF TGTGCCAGCAGTGTAGAGGCTAGCGGGCCGTCGGTCGAGCAGTACTTC
many TRBJ2-5 TRBV2 . CASSELEGETQYF TGTGCCAGCAGTGAACTGGAGGGAGAGACCCAGTACTTC
. TRBJ1-3 TRBV18 . CASSPAPSAGNAIYF TGTGCCAGCTCACCAGCGCCCAGTGCTGGAAACGCCATATATTTT
few TRBJ2-5 TRBV5-1 TRBD2 CASSLVGLAGGGETQYF TGCGCCAGCAGCTTGGTGGGTCTAGCGGGAGGGGGCGAGACCCAGTACTTC
many TRBJ2-2 TRBV4-2 . CASSPTGGGTGELFF TGTGCCAGCAGCCCCACCGGCGGCGGCACCGGGGAGCTGTTTTTT
. TRBJ1-3 TRBV12-3/TRBV12-4 . CASSLVDGPRGNTIYF TGTGCCAGCAGTTTAGTCGATGGGCCGCGTGGAAACACCATATATTTT
many TRBJ2-1 TRBV19 . CASSIEAAYNEQFF TGTGCCAGTAGTATAGAGGCAGCCTACAATGAGCAGTTCTTC
many TRBJ1-6 TRBV6-6 TRBD1 CASSYGQGGSPLHF TGTGCCAGCAGTTACGGACAGGGGGGATCACCCCTCCACTTT
many TRBJ2-7 TRBV9 . CASSVGFQNEQYF TGTGCCAGCAGCGTAGGCTTCCAGAACGAGCAGTACTTC
many TRBJ2-1 TRBV19 TRBD1 CASSKMGFGTGWARGEQFF TGTGCCAGTTCAAAAATGGGGTTCGGGACAGGTTGGGCGCGGGGTGAGCAGTTCTTC
. TRBJ1-3 TRBV19 TRBD1 CASTPGQGPSGNTIYF TGTGCCAGTACCCCGGGACAGGGGCCCTCTGGAAACACCATATATTTT
few TRBJ1-1 TRBV25-1 TRBD1 CASSKIHGQGNTEAFF TGTGCCAGCAGTAAAATACACGGACAGGGAAACACTGAAGCTTTCTTT
. TRBJ2-1 TRBV12-3/TRBV12-4 . CASSPYASANIHEQFF TGTGCCAGCAGTCCTTACGCTAGCGCAAACATACATGAGCAGTTCTTC
many TRBJ2-3 TRBV9 . CASSVRGTSTDTQYF TGTGCCAGCAGCGTACGAGGGACTAGCACAGATACGCAGTATTTT
many TRBJ1-6 TRBV28 TRBD1 CASSIGQAVFNSPLHF TGTGCCAGCAGTATAGGACAGGCGGTATTCAATTCACCCCTCCACTTT
many TRBJ2-2 TRBV11-2 TRBD2 CASSRRTWVSGSSNTGELFF TGTGCCAGCAGCCGACGCACGTGGGTTAGCGGGAGCTCGAACACCGGGGAGCTGTTTTTT
many TRBJ2-7 TRBV5-1 . CASSLAPGRGYEQYF TGCGCCAGCAGCTTAGCCCCGGGCAGGGGTTACGAGCAGTACTTC
many TRBJ1-4 TRBV4-2 TRBD1 CASSQPGTGHEKLFF TGTGCCAGCAGCCAGCCCGGGACAGGGCATGAAAAACTGTTTTTT
many TRBJ1-2 TRBV7-2 . CASSPRLRPGYGYTF TGTGCCAGCAGCCCGAGACTGAGACCCGGCTATGGCTACACCTTC
medium-sized TRBJ2-1 TRBV7-3 TRBD2 CASSLGGEGLYNEQFF TGTGCCAGCAGCTTAGGAGGGGAGGGCCTTTACAATGAGCAGTTCTTC
many TRBJ1-6 TRBV7-2 . CASSFLDGTNSPLHF TGTGCCAGCAGCTTTCTAGACGGCACTAATTCACCCCTCCACTTT
many TRBJ2-2 TRBV7-2 . CASSFDLNTGELFF TGTGCCAGCAGCTTCGACCTGAACACCGGGGAGCTGTTTTTT
many TRBJ1-2 TRBV30 TRBD1 CAWSLETGYYGYTF TGTGCCTGGAGTCTGGAGACAGGGTACTATGGCTACACCTTC
. TRBJ1-2 TRBV5-1 . CASTMGDYGYTF TGCGCCAGCACTATGGGGGACTATGGCTACACCTTC
. TRBJ2-7 TRBV6-4 . CASSDGQDSYEQYF TGTGCCAGCAGTGATGGGCAGGACTCCTACGAGCAGTACTTC
many TRBJ2-1 TRBV29-1 TRBD2 CSVEGSGRGSYNEQFF TGCAGCGTTGAAGGTAGCGGGAGAGGCTCCTACAATGAGCAGTTCTTC